The entry below describes one TCR beta chain. This clone has a single count. This receptor's antigen is unknown. Base qualities are not provided; no much larger clone lies one nucleotide away. CD8 naive samples consisted of CD45RO-negative cells that were positively selected for CCR7, yielding a CD45RA+CCR7+ population without TemRA cells. The donors were healthy, HIV-negative adults with no recently reported acute infections or vaccinations. Only Caucasian adults living in Nashville, Tennessee, USA were represented among the donors. Blood was collected by leukapheresis, and PBMCs were isolated by Ficoll-Histopaque density gradient centrifugation and then cryopreserved in liquid nitrogen vapor phase. Purity and quantity of every magnetically sorted T cell population were checked by analytical flow cytometry. Each sorted fraction had its genomic DNA isolated and then quantified by UV absorbance on a Nanodrop 2000c.

These data come from a study of shared clonotypes between healthy human individuals (dated by TCRdb to the early 2020s). Some background on the complete study: The cohort comprised two women and a few men aged 18 to 49 years. Different laboratories and diverse techniques were used to prepare libraries and sequence TCR repertoires, to increase sequencing depth and limit assay-specific biases. To estimate repertoire size and how much clonotype sharing occurs between individuals, the study deeply sequenced the blood TCR repertoires of 4 to 6 healthy adults. Per donor, leukapheresis produced somewhere between about 0.8 and 9.5 billion PBMCs. For each donor, three plates each were used for CD4 naive and CD4 memory, two plates were used for CD8 naive, and one plate was used for CD8 memory.

The paper's findings and limits, for the study overall: Because the study included only a small number of donors, the genetic and exposure-history diversity represented was limited. Across a few donors, approximately 5% of naive CD4, 3.5% of naive CD8, around 2.1% of memory CD4, and approximately 0.4% of memory CD8 clonotypes were shared. Sampling was restricted to blood, and TCR repertoires in tissues likely differ from the TCR repertoires found in blood. Compared with non-shared clonotypes, clonotypes shared by all four sorted-subset donors had higher generation probabilities. Pairwise subsampling led to the expectation that sequencing depth would affect the degree of clonotype sharing among donors. Larger estimated clonotype richness was generally found for naive subsets than for memory subsets. Incomplete sequencing was indicated by rarefaction of sorted-subset datasets, despite the large sequencing depth.

The germline V gene yields SGDLS for CDR1 and YYNGEE for CDR2. Clipping removes 0 bases from V and 7 bases from J, with 14 as the unmatched junction base count. Its CDR3 holds 17 amino acids, cysteine through phenylalanine. Here the CDR3 DNA is all that survives: 51 bases in frame from base 1. Using the deep immunoSEQ assay, TCR CDR3 regions were amplified from genomic DNA by multiplex PCR. Extracted genomic DNA from each cell subset was spread evenly across all wells of several immunoSEQ 96-well plates, with each plate serving as a replicate. Each replicate PCR for sorted subsets received around 200 ng genomic DNA, equal to roughly 30,000 T cell genomes. Purified libraries were measured with a Qubit 3.0 fluorometer, size-checked on a Bioanalyzer 2100, and measured again with the KAPA Library Quantification kit. A separate single-read 150-cycle Illumina NextSeq 550 flow cell was used to sequence each immunoSEQ 96-well plate. The source study handled its data this way. Because the immunoSEQ output held only junctional sequences and lacked quality scores, the filtering could not match the filtering applied to full-length reads. Sequences were annotated with PyIR, a Python wrapper for IgBLAST v1.9, using IMGT germline references to assign V/J genes and CDR3. Reads with weak V/J assignments (E-value above 1e-6), missing CDR3, stop codons, out-of-frame junctions, or ambiguous translated residues were removed. V3J clonotypes were defined as sequences sharing an identical inferred V gene, J gene, and CDR3 amino acid sequence. Percentage overlap between repertoires was computed as shared unique clonotypes divided by the size of the smaller repertoire. Richness of each repertoire was evaluated using RTK rarefaction, the Chao1 estimator, and Recon v2.1 estimates of unobserved clonotypes. OLGA was used to compute generation probabilities for all TCRbeta clonotypes that the gDNA method yielded from four donors. TCRdb holds this immuneACCESS table with in-frame rearrangements only. Some clones are missing; in checked studies, unresolved V genes explain under half, and the rest has no known cause. The V and J calls and the clone size are those of that table, but D and trimming were determined from the DNA. Present in this sample are 1.5 million to 2.5 million clones, about 95% of which were seen just once. Of the sample, around 1% is held by the ten largest clones.

The chain is assembled from TRBV9 and TRBJ1-2; 8 central nucleotides agree with TRBD1. The clonotype originates from a young man in good health. The specimen was naive CD8+ T cells sorted from blood. Explained via the paper, the cell subset or site label denotes: CD45RA+CCR7+. The nucleotide sequence is given as TGTGCCAGCAGCGTAGGAAAGGTGGGACAGGATTTTTCTGGCTACACCTTC. This is translated as CASSVGKVGQDFSGYTF.